This T cell receptor beta chain was recovered during a study of shared clonotypes between healthy human individuals. Details on this clone: The antigen is undetermined.

The J segment lost 13 bases and the V segment lost 5 bases, leaving 10 bases of the junction unmatched. This CDR3 region has 14 residues. Per the germline V gene, CDR1 is SGHAT and CDR2 is FQNNGV. Only in-frame clones appear in the TCRdb table, and some are missing; sequencing was by immunoSEQ multiplex PCR. The profile shows some 1 million clones, about 70% of them singletons. Study-wide findings and caveats: An anticipated effect of sequencing depth on clonotype sharing among donors was recognized. Sorted-subset samples were not fully sequenced, rarefaction indicated. Non-shared clonotypes were found to have lower generation probabilities than the clonotypes that were shared by all four of the sorted-subset donors.

Sequenced input: memory CD4+ T cells sorted from blood. As to subset: CD45RA-negative fraction. The chain recombines TRBV11-2 with TRBJ1-6; 8 bases line up with TRBD1. The clonotype was recovered from a man aged 18-30 years in good health. The CDR3 bases are TGTGCCAGCAGCAAAACGACAGGGGAAGCGCCCCTCCACTTT. It yields the protein CASSKTTGEAPLHF.